This T cell receptor (beta chain) was captured by sequencing in a study of regulatory T cells in long-lasting Graves disease. This sample's time point: newly diagnosed GD, antithyroid drugs for less than 3 months. The TCR library was made from RNA that had been extracted from PBMCs in TRIzol. Combining iRepertoire HTBI primers with Arm-PCR of CDR3 regions, the authors built TCR beta libraries. TCRdb called the multiplex PCR reads again in MiXCR, with one record for every CDR3 protein. This sample has about 470,000 distinct CDR3 sequences, with under 15% found just once. Germline-derived CDR1 and CDR2 are DFQATT and SNEGSKA (reference sequence). The CDR3 consists of 16 residues. Another study also made use of these data, one on T cells in Graves' hyperthyroidism and ophthalmopathy.

The receptor comes from a woman younger than 45 with Graves disease. The chain combines TRBV20-1 with TRBJ2-3; 10 positions match TRBD2. The sample consisted of peripheral blood mononuclear cells (PBMCs), taken at new diagnosis, from a patient treated with antithyroid drugs. CDR3 bases: TGCAGCGCCCCACTAGCGGGACAAACTAGCACAGATACGCAGTATTTT. Its translation is CSAPLAGQTSTDTQYF.